This TCR beta chain was found in a study of shared clonotypes between healthy human individuals. Produced via immunoSEQ multiplex PCR; TCRdb's table is partial and in-frame only. The data contain 2,500,000 or so clones, about 90% of them singletons. The CDR3 is made up of 15 amino acids. Trimming removed 5 bases at V and 2 bases at J, with 19 bases between. The germline CDR1 and CDR2 sequences are SQVTM and ANQGSEA. The TCR was taken from a man younger than 35 in good health. Some clones in this sample may be carry-over from other donors' samples. The V gene is TRBV29-1, the J gene TRBJ2-7; D is tentatively TRBD1 or TRBD2 (5 bases each). Sequencing was done on a sample of naive CD4+ T cells from PBMCs. Subset described: CD45RA+ positively selected. The CDR3 DNA sequence: TGCAGCGTTAGGACCCCCCGGGGCTTCACCTACGAGCAGTACTTC. Its protein product is CSVRTPRGFTYEQYF.